This entry lists 29 T cell receptor beta chains sequenced from one sample in a study of OX40 agonist ivuxolimab in advanced cancers. The method was immunoSEQ multiplex PCR; TCRdb's version includes in-frame clones alone and lacks a portion of them. Of about 7,800 clones listed, roughly 89% are singletons. Material: CD4+ or CD8+ T cells sorted from blood, obtained in a trial of the OX40 agonist ivuxolimab. The source is an adult with an advanced solid tumor such as melanoma, head and neck, liver or kidney cancer.

V is TRBV15 and J is TRBJ2-2; TRBD2 aligns across 8 bases. This CDR3 spans 19 amino acids. The germline V gene encodes CDR1 LNHNV and CDR2 YYDKDF (reference sequence). The ends lost 0 bases at V and 4 bases at J; junction bases unmatched: 13. This chain's CDR3 is CATSRDKREKGRGTGELFF. CDR3 DNA sequence: TGTGCCACCAGCAGAGATAAGCGGGAGAAAGGGCGAGGCACCGGGGAGCTGTTTTTT.

The genes are TRBV5-6 and TRBJ2-1, with TRBD2 as a possible D gene (6 bases). Per the germline V gene, CDR1 is SGHDT and CDR2 is YYEEEE. The V end lost 4 bases, the J end lost 6 bases, and 14 bases lay between the germline ends. The CDR3 length is 14 residues. CDR3 nucleotides: TGTGCCAGCAGCCAGACGCTAGCGACCAATGAGCAGTTCTTC. Translating it yields CASSQTLATNEQFF.

This clone was seen a handful of times. The V call is TRBV27, the J call TRBJ1-5; D not resolved. Germline V gives CDR1 MNHEY, CDR2 SMNVEV (reference sequence). The CDR3 is 12 amino acids. V gave up 3 bases and J gave up 5 bases, with 5 bases separating them. CDR3 coding DNA: TGTGCCAGCAGTTTCCTTCATCAGCCCCAGCATTTT. Translating gives CASSFLHQPQHF.

DNA for the CDR3: TGTGCCAGCAGCGTAGATGGGGTTCGGTACAATGAGCAGTTCTTC. Translating gives CASSVDGVRYNEQFF. The genes are TRBV9 and TRBJ2-1; D not resolved. Germline CDR1 reads SGDLS; CDR2 reads YYNGEE. The ends were cut back, 0 bases at V and 4 bases at J, with 11 bases in the middle. This CDR3 region has 15 residues. The entire variable domain, with the rest obtained from reference TRBV9 and TRBJ2-1, is as follows: DSGVTQTPKHLITATGQRVTLRCSPRSGDLSVYWYQQSLDQGLQFLIQYYNGEERAKGNILERFSAQQFPDLHSELNLSSLELGDSALYFCASSVDGVRYNEQFFGPGTRLTVL.

DNA of the CDR3: TGTGCCAGCACCTCCGGGGTGGGGGCGGCCCAGTACTTC. Amino acid sequence: CASTSGVGAAQYF. The chain is built from TRBV7-2 and TRBJ2-5; D possibly corresponds to TRBD1 (6 bases). Trimming took 7 bases from V and 9 from J, leaving 18 bases between them. There are 13 residues in the CDR3. Germline CDR1 SGHTA, CDR2 FQGNSA.

This clone was seen only once. This rearrangement joins TRBV11-2 to TRBJ2-1; the D gene is possibly TRBD2 (5 bases). Trimming took 7 bases from V and 6 from J, leaving 13 bases between them. CDR3 length equals 13 residues. CDR1 SGHAT and CDR2 FQNNGV come from the germline V gene. The CDR3, as DNA: TGTGCCAGCATGTCTAGCCGGGTCAATGAGCAGTTCTTC. Its protein product is CASMSSRVNEQFF.

The rearrangement links TRBV5-4 to TRBJ2-3; D may be TRBD1 (6 bases). Trimming stripped 0 bases from V and 6 bases from J, with 8 bases between. Germline V gene sequence: CDR1 SGHNT, CDR2 YYREEE (reference sequence). This CDR3 comprises 13 residues. The CDR3 reads CASSLAGDDTQYF. The CDR3 DNA follows: TGTGCCAGCAGCTTGGCAGGGGACGATACGCAGTATTTT.

The V and J genes are TRBV5-6 and TRBJ1-2; D not resolved. Trimming cost V 4 bases and J 4 bases, with 14 bases left between them. Germline values: CDR1 SGHDT, CDR2 YYEEEE. The CDR3 runs 14 residues. The CDR3 coding sequence is TGTGCCAGCAGCCCAAAAGTGTTCACCTATGGCTACACCTTC. It codes for CASSPKVFTYGYTF.

This clone appeared a single time. The chain links TRBV6-4 to TRBJ2-5; D uncertain. This CDR3 is built from 15 residues. Germline CDR1 MRHNA, CDR2 SNTAGT. V was clipped by 7 bases and J by 3 bases, with 18 bases between them. The CDR3 nucleotides read TGTGCCAGCAAGCTCGCGTACAAGAAGGAAGAGACCCAGTACTTC. It encodes CASKLAYKKEETQYF.

The chain recombines TRBV14 with TRBJ2-3; tentative D call: TRBD2 (6 bases). The CDR3 covers 16 residues. Germline CDR1 is SGHDN and CDR2 is FVKESK. The V end lost 0 bases, the J end lost 2 bases, and 12 bases lay between the germline ends. The CDR3 reads CASSQEAGLLTDTQYF. The CDR3 DNA is TGTGCCAGCAGCCAAGAAGCGGGCCTCCTCACAGATACGCAGTATTTT.

V gene TRBV10-3 combines with J gene TRBJ1-2; D perhaps matches TRBD1 (6 bases). From germline, CDR1 is ENHRY and CDR2 SYGVKD. The CDR3 is made up of 13 amino acids. V lost 8 bases and J 6 bases, leaving 16 bases between the germline ends. The CDR3 is CAIGTTPGDGYTF. For the CDR3, the DNA is TGTGCCATCGGGACGACTCCAGGGGATGGCTACACCTTC.

The chain employs TRBV4-1 and TRBJ1-1; tentatively, D is TRBD1 (5 bases). CDR3 size: 15 residues. Per the germline V gene, CDR1 is MGHRA and CDR2 is YSYEKL. Trimming left V 4 bases short and J 2 bases short, with 14 bases between. The CDR3 is CASSLTFRENTEAFF. The DNA of the CDR3 is TGCGCCAGCAGCCTAACCTTCAGGGAAAACACTGAAGCTTTCTTT.

V usage is TRBV9 and J usage is TRBJ2-3; 7 nucleotides match TRBD2. The junction had 9 bases not matched to a gene; V was cut back by 3 bases and J by 2 bases. The V gene's germline CDR1 is SGDLS and CDR2 YYNGEE. The CDR3 runs 16 residues. Here the CDR3 DNA reads TGTGCCAGCAGCGAGGAGGGGAGGGGTCTCACAGATACGCAGTATTTT. This codes for CASSEEGRGLTDTQYF.

The V gene is TRBV6-6, the J gene TRBJ1-2; TRBD1 aligns across 10 bases. V lost 4 bases and J lost 7; bases outside the gene matches: 12. The V gene's germline CDR1 is MNHNY and CDR2 SVGAGI (reference sequence). This CDR3 is built from 16 residues. CDR3 in amino acids: CASSSLRPGTGVGYTF. Here the CDR3 DNA reads TGTGCCAGCAGTTCGCTACGTCCCGGGACAGGGGTTGGCTACACCTTC.

This clone was picked up one time. The chain uses TRBV5-1 and TRBJ1-4; no firm D call. The CDR3 extends over 13 amino acids. CDR1 and CDR2 (germline): SGHRS, YFSETQ. Trimming cost V 3 bases and J 3 bases, with 6 bases left between them. The DNA for the CDR3 is TGCGCCAGCAGCTACGGGCCTAATGAAAAACTGTTTTTT. Encoded protein: CASSYGPNEKLFF.

CDR3 in DNA: TGTGCCAGCAGCCAGATAAACACTGAAGCTTTCTTT. Encoded protein: CASSQINTEAFF. The chain is built from TRBV9 and TRBJ1-1; the D is unclear. Per germline, CDR1 SGDLS and CDR2 YYNGEE. The CDR3 loop spans 12 amino acids. V lost 4 bases, J lost 2 bases, and 6 bases lay in between.

The V gene is TRBV30, the J gene TRBJ2-1; 8 bases agree with TRBD2. This CDR3 is built from 14 residues. Germline CDR1 reads GTSNPN; CDR2 reads SVGIG (reference sequence). V was pared by 3 bases and J by 8 bases, with 9 bases of the junction left unmatched. The CDR3 spells CAWSPGLVLHEQFF. The DNA for the CDR3 is TGTGCCTGGAGCCCGGGACTAGTCCTACATGAGCAGTTCTTC.

The chain combines TRBV2 with TRBJ2-1; 8 nucleotides agree with TRBD2. The CDR3 length is 15 residues. The germline V gene encodes CDR1 SNHLY and CDR2 FYNNEI. V was clipped by 10 bases and J by 8 bases; unmatched bases: 16. The CDR3 bases are TGTGCCACCGAGGGCAGCGGGAGTTTCGGCGATGAGCAGTTCTTC. Translating gives CATEGSGSFGDEQFF.

The rearrangement joins TRBV2 to TRBJ1-1, with 8 bases fitting TRBD1. The CDR3 runs to 13 residues. The junction had 1 base not matched to a gene; V was cut back by 6 bases and J by 1 base. Germline V lookup: CDR1 SNHLY, CDR2 FYNNEI. The CDR3 DNA is TGTGCCAGCAGGGGGACAGGGAACACTGAAGCTTTCTTT. Amino acids: CASRGTGNTEAFF.

The CDR3 sequence: CACHYNSSNTEAFF. In DNA form, the CDR3 reads TGTGCCTGTCACTACAACTCCTCTAACACTGAAGCTTTCTTT. The rearrangement joins TRBV30 to TRBJ1-1; unclear D gene. There are 14 residues in the CDR3. The V and J ends lost 6 bases and 2 bases respectively, with 16 bases between them. CDR1 is GTSNPN, CDR2 SVGIG, per germline (reference sequence).

The gene calls are TRBV5-5 and TRBJ2-7; 10 nucleotides agree with TRBD2. The V gene's germline CDR1 is SGHKS and CDR2 YYEKEE (reference sequence). Trimming took 1 base from V and 0 from J; bases not matched to a gene: 7. The CDR3 is made up of 17 amino acids. CDR3 sequence reads: CASSLPTSGLSSYEQYF. In DNA, the CDR3 is TGTGCCAGCAGCTTGCCGACTAGCGGGTTAAGCTCCTACGAGCAGTACTTC.

The chain employs TRBV19 and TRBJ1-1; D gene unclear. The CDR3 contains 15 residues. Trimming removed 7 bases at V and 1 base at J, with 16 bases between. Germline-derived CDR1 and CDR2 are LNHDA and SQIVND (reference sequence). The CDR3 DNA sequence: TGTGCCAGTATCCTATTCCGAACGGGGAACACTGAAGCTTTCTTT. Protein product: CASILFRTGNTEAFF.

This sequence joins TRBV20-1 and TRBJ2-7, with D uncertain. The germline V gene has CDR1 DFQATT and CDR2 SNEGSKA (reference sequence). V was clipped by 6 bases and J by 3 bases, with 9 bases between them. There are 11 residues in the CDR3. This CDR3 reads CSAGSGYEQYF. DNA of the CDR3: TGCAGTGCGGGATCCGGCTACGAGCAGTACTTC.

CDR3 in DNA: TGTGCCAGTAGCGGGAGGGCCTACAATGAGCAGTTCTTC. Translated, it gives CASSGRAYNEQFF. The rearrangement uses TRBV19 and TRBJ2-1; the match to TRBD2 covers 8 bases. V gave up 6 bases and J gave up 2 bases; unmatched junction bases: 0. Germline CDR1 is LNHDA and CDR2 is SQIVND (reference sequence). The CDR3 runs to 13 residues. Drawing the rest from reference TRBV19 and TRBJ2-1, the complete variable domain is DGGITQSPKYLFRKEGQNVTLSCEQNLNHDAMYWYRQDPGQGLRLIYYSQIVNDFQKGDIAEGYSVSREKKESFPLTVTSAQKNPTAFYLCASSGRAYNEQFFGPGTRLTVL.

This chain uses TRBV2 with TRBJ2-5; possibly TRBD2 for D (6 bases). The CDR3 loop spans 14 amino acids. V was cut by 2 bases and J by 14 bases, with 21 bases left in between. CDR1 is SNHLY, CDR2 FYNNEI, per germline. The CDR3 is CASSERTIRQSRYF. CDR3 nucleotide sequence: TGTGCCAGCAGTGAAAGGACTATCCGACAGAGCCGTTACTTC. The full variable domain, in which reference TRBV2 and TRBJ2-5 provide the parts outside the CDR3, is EPEVTQTPSHQVTQMGQEVILRCVPISNHLYFYWYRQILGQKVEFLVSFYNNEISEKSEIFDDQFSVERPDGSNFTLKIRSTKLEDSAMYFCASSERTIRQSRYFGPGTRLLVL.

The chain joins TRBV5-5 to TRBJ2-7; 7 bases fit TRBD2. Germline assignment: CDR1 SGHKS and CDR2 YYEKEE (reference sequence). This CDR3 is 15 amino acids long. Germline trimming cut 0 bases from V and 2 bases from J; bases unmatched to any gene: 5. Here the CDR3 reads CASSLAGRGTYEQYV. In nucleotides, the CDR3 is TGTGCCAGCAGCTTGGCAGGGAGGGGAACCTACGAGCAGTACGTC.

The V gene is TRBV5-1, the J gene TRBJ1-6; no firm D call. The CDR3 has 15 residues. The V gene's germline CDR1 is SGHRS and CDR2 YFSETQ. The germline V and J ends were trimmed by 4 bases and 1 base, with 9 bases remaining between them. CDR3 nucleotide sequence: TGCGCCAGCAGCCCCCAGAAGTCCTATAATTCACCCCTCCACTTT. Translating it yields CASSPQKSYNSPLHF.

The chain joins TRBV6-6 to TRBJ1-4; weak D call: TRBD1 (6 bases). The CDR3 loop spans 15 amino acids. Trimming shortened V by 7 bases and J by 4 bases, and 16 bases separated the two germline ends. Germline CDR1 is MNHNY and CDR2 is SVGAGI (reference sequence). The CDR3 nucleotides are TGTGCCAGCACTCCGGGGGGCAGGAGTAATGAAAAACTGTTTTTT. The encoded protein is CASTPGGRSNEKLFF.

The V call is TRBV11-3, the J call TRBJ1-1; TRBD1 aligns across 8 bases. This CDR3 spans 16 amino acids. Germline assignment: CDR1 SGHNT and CDR2 YENEEA. The V gene end was trimmed by 4 bases and the J gene end by 1 base; junction bases not matched to a gene: 8. CDR3 loop: CASSSPGGTGNTEAFF. The CDR3 nucleotides read TGTGCCAGCAGCTCGCCGGGGGGGACAGGGAACACTGAAGCTTTCTTT.